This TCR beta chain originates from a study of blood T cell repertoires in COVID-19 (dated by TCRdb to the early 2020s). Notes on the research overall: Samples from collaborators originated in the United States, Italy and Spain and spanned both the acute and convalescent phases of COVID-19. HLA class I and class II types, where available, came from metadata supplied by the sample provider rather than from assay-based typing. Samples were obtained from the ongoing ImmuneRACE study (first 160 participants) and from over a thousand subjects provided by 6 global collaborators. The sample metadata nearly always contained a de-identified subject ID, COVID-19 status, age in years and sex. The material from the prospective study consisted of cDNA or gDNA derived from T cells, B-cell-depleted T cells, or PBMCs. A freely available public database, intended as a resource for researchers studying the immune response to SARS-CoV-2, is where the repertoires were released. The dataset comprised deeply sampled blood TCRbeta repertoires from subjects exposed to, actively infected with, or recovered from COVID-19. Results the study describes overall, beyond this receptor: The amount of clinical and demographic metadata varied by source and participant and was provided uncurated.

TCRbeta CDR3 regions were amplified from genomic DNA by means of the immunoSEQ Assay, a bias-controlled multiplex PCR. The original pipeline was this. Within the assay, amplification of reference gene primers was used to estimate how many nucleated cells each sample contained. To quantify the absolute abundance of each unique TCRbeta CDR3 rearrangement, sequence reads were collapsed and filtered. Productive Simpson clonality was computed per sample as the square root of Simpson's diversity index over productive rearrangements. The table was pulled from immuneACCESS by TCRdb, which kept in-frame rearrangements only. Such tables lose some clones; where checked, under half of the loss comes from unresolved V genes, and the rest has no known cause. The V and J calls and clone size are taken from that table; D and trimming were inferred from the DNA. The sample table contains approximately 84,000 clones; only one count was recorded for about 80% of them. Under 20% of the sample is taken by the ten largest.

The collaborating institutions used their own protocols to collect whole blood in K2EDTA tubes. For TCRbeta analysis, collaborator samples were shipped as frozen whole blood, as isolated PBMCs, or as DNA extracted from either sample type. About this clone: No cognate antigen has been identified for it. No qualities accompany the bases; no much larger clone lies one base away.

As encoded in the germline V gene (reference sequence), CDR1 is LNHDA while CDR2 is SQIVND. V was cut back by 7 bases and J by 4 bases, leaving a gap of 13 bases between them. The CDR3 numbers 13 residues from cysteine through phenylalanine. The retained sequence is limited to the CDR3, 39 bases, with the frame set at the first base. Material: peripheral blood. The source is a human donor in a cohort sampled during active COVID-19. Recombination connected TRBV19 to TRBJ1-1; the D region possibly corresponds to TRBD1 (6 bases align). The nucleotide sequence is TGTGCCAGTACCTTAGGGGGGGCCACTGAAGCTTTCTTT. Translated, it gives CASTLGGATEAFF.